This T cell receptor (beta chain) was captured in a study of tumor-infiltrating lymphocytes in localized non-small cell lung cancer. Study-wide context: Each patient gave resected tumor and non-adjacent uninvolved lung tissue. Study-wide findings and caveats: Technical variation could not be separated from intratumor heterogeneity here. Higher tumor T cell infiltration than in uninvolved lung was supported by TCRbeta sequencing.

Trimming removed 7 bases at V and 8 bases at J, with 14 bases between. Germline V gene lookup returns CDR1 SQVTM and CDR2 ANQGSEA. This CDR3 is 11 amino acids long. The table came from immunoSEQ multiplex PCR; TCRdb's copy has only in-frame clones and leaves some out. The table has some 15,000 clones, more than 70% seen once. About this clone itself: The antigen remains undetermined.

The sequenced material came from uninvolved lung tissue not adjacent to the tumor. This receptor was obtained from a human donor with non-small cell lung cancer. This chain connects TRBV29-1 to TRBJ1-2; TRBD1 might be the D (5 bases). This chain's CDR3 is CSDAGLEGYTF. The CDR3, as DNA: TGCAGCGACGCAGGGTTGGAGGGCTACACCTTC.